A selection of T cell receptor beta chains follows, all from one sample in a study of control samples from healthy donors and cancer patients. Using immunoSEQ multiplex PCR, the repertoire was profiled, and TCRdb retains in-frame clones only, with some absent. This table holds some 150,000 clones, nearly 96% found once. The sequencing input was blood. The receptors shown here come from a woman aged 25 to 39 in good health. CDR3s include the opening cysteine and the closing phenylalanine or tryptophan. D genes are given only for firm matches.

v_call	d_call	j_call	cdr3_nt	cdr3_aa
TRBV7-2	-	TRBJ2-1	TGTGCCAGCAGCGACCAGAGTTTCTCCTACAATGAGCAGTTCTTC	CASSDQSFSYNEQFF
TRBV7-9	-	TRBJ2-1	TGTGCCAGCAGCAGGACCGGGGATGAGCAGTTCTTC	CASSRTGDEQFF
TRBV4-1	-	TRBJ1-2	TGCGCCAGCACATCGGAGGCTCAGGGCCCGTGGGGCTACACCTTC	CASTSEAQGPWGYTF
TRBV3-1/TRBV3-2	-	TRBJ1-1	TGTGCCAGCAGCCCCCCAGTAATGAACACTGAAGCTTTCTTT	CASSPPVMNTEAFF
TRBV5-5	-	TRBJ1-6	TGTGCCAGCAGCTTGGGCGAGATTTCACCCCTCCACTTT	CASSLGEISPLHF
TRBV7-9	-	TRBJ2-7	TGTGCCAGCCGGAATTCGTGGGGGGTCGGTGAGCAGTACTTC	CASRNSWGVGEQYF
TRBV4-2	TRBD1	TRBJ2-7	TGTGCCAGCAGCCAAGACCAAGGGGCAGGGGGTTATGAGCAGTACTTC	CASSQDQGAGGYEQYF
TRBV6-5	TRBD2	TRBJ2-1	TGTGCCAGCAGTAGGACGCTAGCGGGATATGAGCAGTTCTTC	CASSRTLAGYEQFF
TRBV6-2/TRBV6-3	-	TRBJ1-6	TGTGCCAGCAGCTCTCTGGACTTCTATAATTCACCCCTCCACTTT	CASSSLDFYNSPLHF
TRBV28	-	TRBJ2-7	TGTGCCACCTCAACGGACACGTACGAGCAGTACTTC	CATSTDTYEQYF
TRBV11-2	TRBD1	TRBJ1-1	TGTGCCAGCAGCCGTAGACTGGACAGGGGATCCATCACTGAAGCTTTCTTT	CASSRRLDRGSITEAFF